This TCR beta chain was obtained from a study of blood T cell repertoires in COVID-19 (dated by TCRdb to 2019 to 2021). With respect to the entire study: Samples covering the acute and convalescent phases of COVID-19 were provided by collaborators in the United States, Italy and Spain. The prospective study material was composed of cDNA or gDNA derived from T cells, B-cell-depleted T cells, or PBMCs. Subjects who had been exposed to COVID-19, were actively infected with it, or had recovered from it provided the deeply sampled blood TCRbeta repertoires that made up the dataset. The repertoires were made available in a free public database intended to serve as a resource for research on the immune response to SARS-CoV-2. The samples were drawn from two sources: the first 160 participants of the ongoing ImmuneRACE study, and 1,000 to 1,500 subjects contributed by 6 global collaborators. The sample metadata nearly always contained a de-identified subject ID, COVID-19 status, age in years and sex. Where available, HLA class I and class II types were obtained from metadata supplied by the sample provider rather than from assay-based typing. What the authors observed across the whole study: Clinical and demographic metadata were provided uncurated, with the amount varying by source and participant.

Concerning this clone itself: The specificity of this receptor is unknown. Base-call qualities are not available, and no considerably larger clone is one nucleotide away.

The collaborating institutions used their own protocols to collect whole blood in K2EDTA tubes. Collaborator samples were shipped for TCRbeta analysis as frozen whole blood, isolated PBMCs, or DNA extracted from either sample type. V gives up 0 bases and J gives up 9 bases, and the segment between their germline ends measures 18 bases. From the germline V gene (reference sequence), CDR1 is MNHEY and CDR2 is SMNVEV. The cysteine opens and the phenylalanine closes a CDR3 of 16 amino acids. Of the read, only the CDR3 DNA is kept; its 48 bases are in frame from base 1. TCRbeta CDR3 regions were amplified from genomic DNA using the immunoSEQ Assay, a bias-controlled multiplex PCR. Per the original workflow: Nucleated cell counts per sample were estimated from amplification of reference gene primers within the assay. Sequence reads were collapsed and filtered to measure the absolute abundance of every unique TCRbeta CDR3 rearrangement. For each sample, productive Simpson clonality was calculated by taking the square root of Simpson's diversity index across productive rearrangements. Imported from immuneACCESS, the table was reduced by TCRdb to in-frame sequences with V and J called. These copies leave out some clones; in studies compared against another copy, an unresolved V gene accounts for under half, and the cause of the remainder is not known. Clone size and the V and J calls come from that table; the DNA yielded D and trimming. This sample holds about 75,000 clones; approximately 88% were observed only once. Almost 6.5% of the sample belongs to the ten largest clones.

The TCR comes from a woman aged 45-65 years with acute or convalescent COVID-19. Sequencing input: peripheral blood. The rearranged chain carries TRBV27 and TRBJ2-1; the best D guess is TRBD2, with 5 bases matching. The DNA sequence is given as TGTGCCAGCAGTTTATCGCTAGCACGGGCTACCGGTGAGCAGTTCTTC. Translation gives CASSLSLARATGEQFF.